This T cell receptor beta chain is drawn from a study of early T cells in non-severe SARS-CoV-2 infection. Study-wide context: The study sequenced bulk RNA from unsorted whole blood, with chains unpaired.

Researchers attached unique molecular identifiers to individual cDNA molecules. MiXCR was run by TCRdb on the 5' RACE reads, yielding one entry per CDR3 protein. The table lists roughly 33,000 distinct CDR3 sequences, more than 4.5% of them singletons. Study-wide points: Matching with VDJdb favored anti-spike CD8 responses (missing private and CD4 specificities).

This clonotype showed up just a few times. No antigen is known for it. The CDR3 is 17 amino acids. V trimming: 4 bases; J trimming: 3 bases; junction bases outside the gene matches: 14. Germline-derived CDR1 and CDR2 are LNHDA and SQIVND (reference sequence). The TCR was taken from an adult who was a healthcare worker with PCR-confirmed SARS-CoV-2 infection or an uninfected control (not recorded which). The sample was whole blood. This chain uses TRBV19 with TRBJ1-1; 7 nucleotides match TRBD1. In nucleotides, the CDR3 is TGTGCCAGTAGTACCCTTGCCAGGGGGGCTACGGACACTGAAGCTTTCTTT. Encoded protein: CASSTLARGATDTEAFF.